A selection of T cell receptor beta chains follows, all from one sample in a study of blood T cell repertoires in COVID-19. The table came from immunoSEQ multiplex PCR; TCRdb's copy has only in-frame clones and leaves some out. The table has about 210,000 clones, roughly 78% seen once. The sample was peripheral blood. These TCRs come from a woman aged 40 to 55 with acute or convalescent COVID-19. Both conserved end residues are part of each CDR3. The D gene is left open where the match is weak. Clone size is given for some rows only: seen once, a few or many times, or a class if the clone is expanded.

j_gene	abundance	v_gene	d_gene	CDR3aa	CDR3nt
TRBJ1-2	few	TRBV29-1	NA	CSVEATSGGYTF	TGCAGCGTTGAGGCTACTTCAGGAGGCTACACCTTC
TRBJ2-3	NA	TRBV30	TRBD2	CAWSAGGPSTDTQYF	TGTGCCTGGAGTGCGGGGGGGCCTAGCACAGATACGCAGTATTTT
TRBJ2-7	NA	TRBV18	NA	CASSSEQGPYEQYF	TGTGCCAGCTCATCAGAACAGGGCCCCTACGAGCAGTACTTC
TRBJ2-7	once	TRBV30	NA	CAFSGVRYEQYF	TGTGCTTTTAGCGGAGTACGCTACGAGCAGTACTTC
TRBJ1-1	NA	TRBV29-1	NA	CSVALGDMGTEAFF	TGCAGCGTTGCCCTTGGGGACATGGGCACTGAAGCTTTCTTT
TRBJ1-1	NA	TRBV6-5	TRBD1	CASSRTGRTNTEAFF	TGTGCCAGCAGCCGGACAGGTAGGACGAACACTGAAGCTTTCTTT
TRBJ2-7	once	TRBV9	NA	CASSGVGVGHEQYF	TGTGCCAGCAGCGGCGTTGGTGTGGGCCACGAGCAGTACTTC
TRBJ1-5	NA	TRBV30	NA	CACGAILSNQPQHF	TGTGCCTGTGGGGCAATCCTGTCCAATCAGCCCCAGCATTTT
TRBJ2-7	NA	TRBV6-6	NA	CASSSLDSGEQYF	TGTGCCAGCAGTTCCCTCGACAGTGGCGAGCAGTACTTC
TRBJ1-5	few	TRBV6-2/TRBV6-3	NA	CASSLQGYQPQHF	TGTGCCAGCAGTTTACAGGGCTATCAGCCCCAGCATTTT
TRBJ2-7	NA	TRBV7-9	NA	CASSLSDLYEQYF	TGTGCCAGCAGCTTGTCCGACTTGTACGAGCAGTACTTC
TRBJ2-7	NA	TRBV6-5	TRBD1	CASSSSTGTANYEQYF	TGTGCCAGCAGTTCCTCGACCGGGACAGCTAATTACGAGCAGTACTTC
TRBJ1-2	NA	TRBV5-1	TRBD1	CASSLGTGSYGYTF	TGCGCCAGCAGCCTCGGGACAGGGAGTTATGGCTACACCTTC
TRBJ2-3	few	TRBV19	TRBD2	CASSIQGGPQYF	TGTGCCAGTAGTATTCAGGGAGGGCCGCAGTATTTT
TRBJ1-3	once	TRBV11-2	NA	CASSLVTGLAGNTIYF	TGTGCCAGCAGCCTAGTGACAGGTCTGGCTGGAAACACCATATATTTT
TRBJ2-6	NA	TRBV5-4	TRBD2	CASTSGPSGSGANVLTF	TGTGCCAGCACCTCTGGTCCTAGCGGGTCTGGGGCCAACGTCCTGACTTTC
TRBJ2-1	NA	TRBV12-3/TRBV12-4	NA	CASSPPSPGEQFF	TGTGCCAGCAGTCCGCCTTCCCCCGGTGAGCAGTTCTTC
TRBJ1-5	once	TRBV12-3/TRBV12-4	NA	CASGPGNQPQHF	TGTGCCAGCGGCCCCGGCAATCAGCCCCAGCATTTT
TRBJ2-3	NA	TRBV27	TRBD1	CASTPRGQGARRGTDTQYF	TGTGCCAGCACCCCTAGGGGACAGGGGGCGAGGAGAGGCACAGATACGCAGTATTTT
TRBJ1-4	NA	TRBV2	NA	CASREARWGANEKLFF	TGTGCCAGCAGGGAGGCCCGGTGGGGGGCTAATGAAAAACTGTTTTTT
TRBJ1-4	NA	TRBV19	NA	CASSEPRWAGGEKLFF	TGTGCCAGTAGTGAGCCCCGGTGGGCTGGAGGGGAAAAACTGTTTTTT
TRBJ2-1	NA	TRBV20-1	NA	CSASLGQHNEQFF	TGCAGTGCTAGTTTAGGACAGCACAATGAGCAGTTCTTC
TRBJ1-2	NA	TRBV20-1	TRBD1	CSASYPRDSRYGYTF	TGCAGTGCTAGTTATCCCCGGGACAGTCGATATGGCTACACCTTC
TRBJ2-2	NA	TRBV30	NA	CAPLGCRTELFF	TGTGCCCCGCTAGGATGTCGCACGGAGCTGTTTTTT
TRBJ2-1	once	TRBV24-1	NA	CATSDPTPGSLGWDEQFF	TGTGCCACCAGTGACCCCACTCCGGGATCGCTGGGTTGGGATGAGCAGTTCTTC
TRBJ2-1	NA	TRBV5-1	TRBD2	CASSLTLTSGGDYEQFF	TGCGCCAGCAGCTTGACCCTGACTAGCGGGGGGGACTATGAGCAGTTCTTC
TRBJ2-3	NA	TRBV7-2	NA	CASSRGSTDTQYF	TGTGCCAGCAGCCGCGGCTCCACAGATACGCAGTATTTT
TRBJ2-1	NA	TRBV7-9	TRBD2	CASSLVAGTNLNEQFF	TGTGCCAGCAGCTTAGTGGCTGGGACTAACTTGAATGAGCAGTTCTTC
TRBJ2-6	NA	TRBV5-1	TRBD1	CASSSDRLRSGANVLTF	TGCGCCAGCAGCTCGGACAGGCTGCGCTCTGGGGCCAACGTCCTGACTTTC
TRBJ2-1	NA	TRBV2	NA	CASTPKSEQFF	TGTGCCAGCACTCCGAAGAGTGAGCAGTTCTTC
TRBJ1-2	NA	TRBV30	TRBD1	CAWSRDRAGYTF	TGTGCCTGGAGTAGGGACAGGGCTGGCTACACCTTC
TRBJ2-3	NA	TRBV5-6	NA	CASTRRGWDTQYF	TGTGCCAGCACGAGGCGTGGGTGGGATACGCAGTATTTT
TRBJ1-5	once	TRBV4-1	NA	CASSQREGGPDQPQHF	TGCGCCAGCAGCCAAAGGGAGGGGGGCCCGGATCAGCCCCAGCATTTT
TRBJ1-2	NA	TRBV7-2	NA	CASSRGLQLNFGYTF	TGTGCCAGCAGCCGGGGACTCCAGCTCAACTTTGGCTACACCTTC
TRBJ1-2	NA	TRBV29-1	TRBD1	CSVSSGQGNYGYTF	TGCAGCGTCAGCAGTGGACAGGGGAACTATGGCTACACCTTC
TRBJ2-1	NA	TRBV5-4	TRBD1	CASSEGQGFYNEQFF	TGTGCCAGCAGCGAGGGACAGGGGTTCTACAATGAGCAGTTCTTC
TRBJ1-4	NA	TRBV19	NA	CASSPRGTANEKLFF	TGTGCCAGTAGTCCACGGGGGACGGCTAATGAAAAACTGTTTTTT
TRBJ1-3	NA	TRBV18	NA	CASSRNSLLIEGNTIYF	TGTGCCAGCTCACGAAATAGCCTCCTTATTGAGGGAAACACCATATATTTT
TRBJ2-2	NA	TRBV11-3	NA	CASSLHGGELFF	TGTGCCAGCAGCTTACACGGCGGGGAGCTGTTTTTT
TRBJ2-7	few	TRBV7-2	NA	CASSPFKTSYEQYF	TGTGCCAGCAGCCCCTTCAAGACTTCCTACGAGCAGTACTTC
TRBJ2-1	few	TRBV7-9	TRBD2	CASSPLAVYNEQFF	TGTGCCAGCAGCCCACTAGCGGTATACAATGAGCAGTTCTTC
TRBJ2-1	NA	TRBV5-1	TRBD2	CASSLFRGRAGNEQFF	TGCGCCAGCAGCTTGTTCCGCGGGAGGGCGGGGAATGAGCAGTTCTTC
TRBJ2-7	NA	TRBV30	TRBD2	CAWSGTSGGPREQYF	TGTGCCTGGAGTGGGACTAGCGGGGGGCCCAGGGAGCAGTACTTC